The clone carrying this T cell receptor beta chain was seen at least ten times. The antigen is undetermined. TCRdb re-called the 5' RACE reads through MiXCR, storing one row per CDR3 protein. The sample includes 200,000 to 250,000 distinct CDR3 sequences, about 10% seen only once; the top ten take under 7%. This record belongs to a study of CD8 T cells in ankylosing spondylitis. Study conclusions and caveats: CD8+ disease-linked clones were present at relatively low frequencies in blood. For ankylosing spondylitis blood, a TCR beta motif of under 10 highly homologous variants appeared characteristic. Clones linked to disease were reported to show significant enrichment in matched ankylosing spondylitis synovial fluid.

The V and J ends lost 4 bases and 1 base, in that order; junction bases with no gene match: 10. This CDR3 region has 17 residues. In germline, CDR1 is SGHTA, CDR2 FQGNSA. This TCR was sampled from a male donor with ankylosing spondylitis or in good health (not recorded which). The chain carries TRBV7-2 and TRBJ2-1, with 7 positions matching TRBD2. What was sequenced was blood, either unsorted or a sorted T cell fraction (not recorded which). The CDR3 sequence: CASSSRAVAGSYNEQFF. The CDR3 DNA reads as TGTGCCAGCAGCTCCCGGGCGGTAGCGGGTTCCTACAATGAGCAGTTCTTC. The full variable domain, with the rest looked up from reference TRBV7-2 and TRBJ2-1, is GAGVSQSPSNKVTEKGKDVELRCDPISGHTALYWYRQSLGQGLEFLIYFQGNSAPDKSGLPSDRFSAERTGGSVSTLTIQRTQQEDSAVYLCASSSRAVAGSYNEQFFGPGTRLTVL.